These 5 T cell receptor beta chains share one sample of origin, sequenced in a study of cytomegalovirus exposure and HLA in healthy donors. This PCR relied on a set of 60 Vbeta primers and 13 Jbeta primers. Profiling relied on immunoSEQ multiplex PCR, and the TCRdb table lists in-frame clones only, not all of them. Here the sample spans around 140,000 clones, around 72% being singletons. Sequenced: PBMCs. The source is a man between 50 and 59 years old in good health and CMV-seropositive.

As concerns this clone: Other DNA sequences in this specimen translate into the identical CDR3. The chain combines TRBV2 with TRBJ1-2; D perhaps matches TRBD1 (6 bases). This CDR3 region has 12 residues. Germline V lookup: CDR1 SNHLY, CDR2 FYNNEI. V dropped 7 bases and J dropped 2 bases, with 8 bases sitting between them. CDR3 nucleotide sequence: TGTGCCAGCACGAGGGGGAACTATGGCTACACCTTC. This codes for CASTRGNYGYTF.

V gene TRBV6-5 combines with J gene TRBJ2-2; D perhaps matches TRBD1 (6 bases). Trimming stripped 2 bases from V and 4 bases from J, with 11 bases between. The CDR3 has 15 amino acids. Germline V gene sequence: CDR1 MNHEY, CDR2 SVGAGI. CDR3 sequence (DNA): TGTGCCAGCAGTTACGGTACAGGGTTCACCGGGGAGCTGTTTTTT. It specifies CASSYGTGFTGELFF.

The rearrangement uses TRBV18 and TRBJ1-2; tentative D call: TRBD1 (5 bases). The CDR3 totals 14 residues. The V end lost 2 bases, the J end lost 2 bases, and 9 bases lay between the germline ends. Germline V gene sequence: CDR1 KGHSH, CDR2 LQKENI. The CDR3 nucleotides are TGTGCCAGCTCACCATCAGGGAGGAACTATGGCTACACCTTC. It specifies CASSPSGRNYGYTF. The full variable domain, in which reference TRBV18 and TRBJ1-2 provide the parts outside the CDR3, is NAGVMQNPRHLVRRRGQEARLRCSPMKGHSHVYWYRQLPEEGLKFMVYLQKENIIDESGMPKERFSAEFPKEGPSILRIQQVVRGDSAAYFCASSPSGRNYGYTFGSGTRLTVV.

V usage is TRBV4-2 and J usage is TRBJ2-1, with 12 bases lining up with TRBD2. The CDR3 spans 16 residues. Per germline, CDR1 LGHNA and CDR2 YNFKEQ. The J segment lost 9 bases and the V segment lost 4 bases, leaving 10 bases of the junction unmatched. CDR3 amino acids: CASSLGLAGRGGEQFF. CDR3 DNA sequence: TGTGCCAGCAGCCTCGGACTAGCGGGAAGGGGCGGTGAGCAGTTCTTC.

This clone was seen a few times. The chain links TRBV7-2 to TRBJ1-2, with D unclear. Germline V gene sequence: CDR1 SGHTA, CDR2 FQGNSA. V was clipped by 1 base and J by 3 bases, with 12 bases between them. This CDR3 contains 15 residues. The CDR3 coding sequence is TGTGCCAGCAGCTTAGAGCGGACTCTCGACTATGGCTACACCTTC. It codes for CASSLERTLDYGYTF.